These 26 T cell receptor beta chains were sequenced from one sample in a study of long-term antiretroviral therapy in people with HIV. Investigators performed immunoSEQ version v3.0 at survey level. Repertoires were generated with immunoSEQ multiplex PCR, while TCRdb's copy carries only in-frame clones and drops some. The sample carries about 12,000 clones, roughly 80% recorded once. The source was unsorted PBMCs, collected 0.8 years before starting antiretroviral therapy. The source of these receptors is a middle-aged woman with HIV.

This rearrangement joins TRBV7-9 to TRBJ2-7; TRBD2 aligns across 10 bases. The CDR3 covers 15 residues. After removal of 4 bases from V and 4 bases from J, the junction contained 7 bases not matched to a gene. Germline assignment: CDR1 SEHNR and CDR2 FQNEAQ (reference sequence). CDR3 amino acids: CASSSGTSVIYEQYF. The DNA for the CDR3 is TGTGCCAGCAGCTCCGGGACTAGCGTAATTTACGAGCAGTACTTC.

The V and J genes are TRBV28 and TRBJ2-7; possibly TRBD1 for D (6 bases). V was trimmed by 3 bases and J by 5 bases, leaving 11 bases between them. The length of the CDR3 is 13 residues. The germline V gene encodes CDR1 MDHEN and CDR2 SYDVKM. In nucleotides, the CDR3 is TGTGCCAGCAGTTTTGGGGGCGTGAACGAGCAGTACTTC. Translation: CASSFGGVNEQYF.

V usage is TRBV2 and J usage is TRBJ2-1; D might be TRBD2 (7 bases). There are 16 residues in the CDR3. Germline V gene lookup returns CDR1 SNHLY and CDR2 FYNNEI. The V end was cut by 4 bases, the J end by 4 bases, with 17 bases between. CDR3: CASSGVFGGAYNEQFF. CDR3 in DNA: TGTGCCAGCAGTGGGGTTTTTGGGGGGGCTTACAATGAGCAGTTCTTC.

The chain uses TRBV27 and TRBJ1-1, with a possible D match to TRBD1 (5 bases). CDR1 MNHEY and CDR2 SMNVEV come from the germline V gene (reference sequence). This CDR3 contains 14 residues. The germline V and J ends were trimmed by 3 bases and 1 base, with 9 bases remaining between them. Written as DNA, the CDR3 is TGTGCCAGCAGTTTTTCTGGGGGGAACACTGAAGCTTTCTTT. Translation: CASSFSGGNTEAFF.

The chain joins TRBV7-2 to TRBJ1-5, with TRBD1 matching 9 bases. Germline V CDR1 and CDR2: SGHTA, FQGNSA. This CDR3 has 15 residues. V gave up 1 base and J gave up 6 bases; unmatched junction bases: 4. The CDR3 here is CASSLGQGVVQPQHF. DNA for the CDR3: TGTGCCAGCAGCTTAGGACAGGGGGTTGTTCAGCCCCAGCATTTT.

This clone was detected only a few times. The chain carries TRBV19 and TRBJ2-3; D gene ambiguous. CDR1 and CDR2 (germline): LNHDA, SQIVND (reference sequence). V dropped 2 bases and J dropped 0 bases, with 9 bases sitting between them. The CDR3 is 15 amino acids. The CDR3 region is CASSIMLASTDTQYF. Here the CDR3 DNA reads TGTGCCAGTAGTATAATGCTTGCTAGCACAGATACGCAGTATTTT. Full variable domain (remainder filled in from reference TRBV19 and TRBJ2-3): DGGITQSPKYLFRKEGQNVTLSCEQNLNHDAMYWYRQDPGQGLRLIYYSQIVNDFQKGDIAEGYSVSREKKESFPLTVTSAQKNPTAFYLCASSIMLASTDTQYFGPGTRLTVL.

This rearrangement joins TRBV6-5 to TRBJ1-5, with 7 bases aligning to TRBD1. The germline CDR1 and CDR2 sequences are MNHEY and SVGAGI. The CDR3 totals 15 residues. Losses at the gene ends were 6 bases for V and 1 base for J; bases not matched to a gene: 6. CDR3 bases: TGTGCCAGCAGGCGGACAGGCGTAAGCAATCAGCCCCAGCATTTT. Its protein is CASRRTGVSNQPQHF.

In this sample, this clone turned up a few times. This chain links TRBV18 with TRBJ1-5; D is undetermined. The CDR3 is 12 residues long. Trimming took 3 bases from V and 3 from J, leaving 3 bases between them. CDR1 is KGHSH and CDR2 is LQKENI in the germline V gene. CDR3 DNA sequence: TGTGCCAGCTCACCCGTCAATCAGCCCCAGCATTTT. This sequence encodes CASSPVNQPQHF.

CDR3 sequence: CASSSTLTGKNEKLFF. As DNA, the CDR3 is TGTGCCAGCAGCTCGACCTTGACAGGCAAGAATGAAAAACTGTTTTTT. The rearrangement uses TRBV7-9 and TRBJ1-4; a weak D match, TRBD1 (6 bases). Germline CDR1 SEHNR, CDR2 FQNEAQ (reference sequence). The CDR3 is made up of 16 amino acids. Trimming shortened V by 4 bases and J by 5 bases, and 17 bases separated the two germline ends.

The V gene is TRBV4-2, the J gene TRBJ1-1, with 9 bases fitting TRBD1. The length of the CDR3 is 14 residues. CDR1 is LGHNA and CDR2 is YNFKEQ in the germline V gene. After removal of 0 bases from V and 12 bases from J, the junction contained 8 bases not matched to a gene. The CDR3 is CASSQEDRDRVSFF. CDR3 DNA: TGTGCCAGCAGCCAAGAAGACCGGGACAGGGTGTCTTTCTTT.

The sample holds a few counts of this clone. The gene calls are TRBV11-3 and TRBJ2-2; D is undetermined. This CDR3 is 13 amino acids long. CDR1 and CDR2 from the germline V gene are SGHNT and YENEEA. The ends were cut back, 2 bases at V and 1 base at J, with 2 bases in the middle. The CDR3 loop reads CASSLLNTGELFF. The CDR3 DNA reads TGTGCCAGCAGCTTATTGAACACCGGGGAGCTGTTTTTT.

The J gene is TRBJ1-1, the V gene TRBV6-5; TRBD1 agrees at 7 bases. Germline V gene sequence: CDR1 MNHEY, CDR2 SVGAGI. CDR3 length: 14 residues. Trimming removed 5 bases from V and 7 bases from J; junction bases left unmatched: 10. CDR3 DNA sequence: TGTGCCAGCAGTCGGGGACAGATAAGCCTTGAAGCTTTCTTT. This gives the protein CASSRGQISLEAFF.

The chain employs TRBV27 and TRBJ2-3, with TRBD2 identical over 11 bases. The CDR3 consists of 16 residues. The V and J ends lost 5 bases and 3 bases, in that order; junction bases with no gene match: 7. In germline, CDR1 is MNHEY, CDR2 SMNVEV (reference sequence). CDR3 sequence: CASSLLAGVGTDTQYF. The CDR3, as DNA: TGTGCCAGCAGTCTACTAGCGGGAGTAGGAACAGATACGCAGTATTTT.

The V call is TRBV27, the J call TRBJ2-5, with 8 positions matching TRBD2. Germline CDR1 is MNHEY and CDR2 is SMNVEV (reference sequence). The trim removed 5 bases at V and 6 bases at J, leaving 14 bases unmatched. CDR3 length: 16 amino acids. CDR3 sequence reads: CASSDQVAGGSQTQYF. The CDR3 coding sequence is TGTGCCAGCAGTGACCAAGTGGCGGGAGGAAGTCAGACCCAGTACTTC.

This chain joins TRBV19 and TRBJ1-1; D might be TRBD1 (6 bases). CDR1 and CDR2 from the germline V gene are LNHDA and SQIVND (reference sequence). V was pared by 8 bases and J by 5 bases, with 12 bases between. The CDR3 has 12 residues. CDR3 in DNA: TGTGCCAGTCACCAGGGGTGGACTGAAGCTTTCTTT. It encodes CASHQGWTEAFF.

CDR3 amino acids: CASLWSTGSLDEQFF. The CDR3, as DNA: TGTGCCAGCCTCTGGTCGACGGGTTCCTTGGATGAGCAGTTCTTC. The chain couples TRBV27 to TRBJ2-1; D unclear. With 8 bases removed from V and 8 bases from J, the gap between germline ends came to 22 bases. The germline gives CDR1 MNHEY, CDR2 SMNVEV (reference sequence). This CDR3 comprises 15 residues.

This clone appeared once. The chain is built from TRBV5-5 and TRBJ2-7, with D possibly being TRBD2 (6 bases). Germline V gene data show CDR1 as SGHKS and CDR2 as YYEKEE (reference sequence). This CDR3 has 15 residues. The V end was cut by 2 bases, the J end by 3 bases, with 15 bases between. The CDR3 here is CASSLPAGGRYEQYF. DNA of the CDR3: TGTGCCAGCAGCTTACCAGCGGGTGGACGCTACGAGCAGTACTTC.

V gene TRBV4-1 combines with J gene TRBJ2-5; TRBD2 aligns across 12 bases. CDR1 MGHRA and CDR2 YSYEKL come from the germline V gene. The CDR3 contains 20 residues. Losses at the gene ends were 0 bases for V and 4 bases for J; bases not matched to a gene: 15. The CDR3 protein is CASSQDYRTSGITGTETQYF. The DNA for the CDR3 is TGCGCCAGCAGCCAAGATTATAGGACTAGCGGGATAACGGGTACAGAGACCCAGTACTTC.

CDR3 loop: CASRPDRVNTEAFF. CDR3 nucleotide sequence: TGTGCCAGCCGACCGGACAGGGTCAACACTGAAGCTTTCTTT. The V and J genes are TRBV19 and TRBJ1-1; TRBD1 matches at 8 bases. V trimming: 9 bases; J trimming: 2 bases; junction bases outside the gene matches: 8. The germline V gene has CDR1 LNHDA and CDR2 SQIVND (reference sequence). The CDR3 runs 14 residues.

The chain uses TRBV27 and TRBJ1-2; the D is unclear. Germline V CDR1 and CDR2: MNHEY, SMNVEV (reference sequence). The CDR3 is 14 residues long. Trimming left V 2 bases short and J 6 bases short, with 13 bases between. The CDR3 coding sequence is TGTGCCAGCAGTTTACTCGGGTCTGTCAATGGCTACACCTTC. Translated, it gives CASSLLGSVNGYTF.

The chain carries TRBV5-1 and TRBJ1-1; no firm D call. V was shortened by 0 bases and J by 7 bases, with 7 bases between the two germline ends. The CDR3 contains 12 residues. The germline V gene has CDR1 SGHRS and CDR2 YFSETQ. Written as DNA, the CDR3 is TGCGCCAGCAGCTTGGGGTCAAATGAAGCTTTCTTT. This codes for CASSLGSNEAFF.

This clone came up a few times. The chain carries TRBV6-4 and TRBJ2-2; D is unclear. The CDR3 runs 17 residues. Germline values: CDR1 MRHNA, CDR2 SNTAGT. The ends were cut back, 2 bases at V and 1 base at J, with 14 bases in the middle. CDR3 DNA sequence: TGTGCCAGCAGTGACCCCCCCGGGCAGGAGAACACCGGGGAGCTGTTTTTT. Its translation: CASSDPPGQENTGELFF.

This chain connects TRBV7-9 to TRBJ1-2; D remains ambiguous. From germline, CDR1 is SEHNR and CDR2 FQNEAQ (reference sequence). The V end was cut by 5 bases, the J end by 2 bases, with 9 bases between. The CDR3 contains 13 residues. The chain's CDR3 is CASSPGINYGYTF. The CDR3, as DNA: TGTGCCAGCAGCCCCGGGATCAACTATGGCTACACCTTC.

V and J are TRBV10-3 and TRBJ2-7, with 10 nucleotides matching TRBD2. This CDR3 is built from 19 residues. Trimming took 5 bases from V and 4 from J; bases not matched to a gene: 20. Germline V gives CDR1 ENHRY, CDR2 SYGVKD. CDR3 protein: CAISLGASGGPGGVYEQYF. The CDR3, as DNA: TGTGCCATCAGTCTGGGGGCTAGCGGGGGCCCCGGGGGGGTTTACGAGCAGTACTTC.

Written as DNA, the CDR3 is TGTGCCAGCAGGGGGACAGGGCTTAATGAAAAACTGTTTTTT. This translates into CASRGTGLNEKLFF. The V gene is TRBV2, the J gene TRBJ1-4; 9 positions match TRBD1. The junction had 3 bases not matched to a gene; V was cut back by 6 bases and J by 4 bases. Germline-derived CDR1 and CDR2 are SNHLY and FYNNEI. This CDR3 has 14 residues.

This clone has only a few counts. The chain couples TRBV2 to TRBJ2-7, with a weak D call TRBD2 (5 bases). CDR1 SNHLY and CDR2 FYNNEI come from the germline V gene. CDR3 length equals 12 residues. Trimming shortened V by 8 bases and J by 0 bases, and 8 bases separated the two germline ends. The CDR3 DNA reads TGTGCCAGCCACACTAGCTCCTACGAGCAGTACTTC. Its protein is CASHTSSYEQYF.